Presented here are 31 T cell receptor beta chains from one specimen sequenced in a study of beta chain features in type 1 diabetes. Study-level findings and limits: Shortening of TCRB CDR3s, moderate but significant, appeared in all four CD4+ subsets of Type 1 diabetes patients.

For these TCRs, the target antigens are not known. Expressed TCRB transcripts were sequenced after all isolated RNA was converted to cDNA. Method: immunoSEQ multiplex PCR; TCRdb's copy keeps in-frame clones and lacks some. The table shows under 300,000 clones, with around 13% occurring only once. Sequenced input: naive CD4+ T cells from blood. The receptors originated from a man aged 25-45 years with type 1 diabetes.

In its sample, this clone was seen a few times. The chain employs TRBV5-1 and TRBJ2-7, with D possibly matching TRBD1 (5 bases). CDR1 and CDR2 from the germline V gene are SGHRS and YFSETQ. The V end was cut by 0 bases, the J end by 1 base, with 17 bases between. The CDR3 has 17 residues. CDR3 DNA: TGCGCCAGCAGCTTGGAGGGGCCCCGCTCTGGATCCTACGAGCAGTACTTC. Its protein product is CASSLEGPRSGSYEQYF. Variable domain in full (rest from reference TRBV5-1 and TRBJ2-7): KAGVTQTPRYLIKTRGQQVTLSCSPISGHRSVSWYQQTPGQGLQFLFEYFSETQRNKGNFPGRFSGRQFSNSRSEMNVSTLELGDSALYLCASSLEGPRSGSYEQYFGPGTRLTVT.

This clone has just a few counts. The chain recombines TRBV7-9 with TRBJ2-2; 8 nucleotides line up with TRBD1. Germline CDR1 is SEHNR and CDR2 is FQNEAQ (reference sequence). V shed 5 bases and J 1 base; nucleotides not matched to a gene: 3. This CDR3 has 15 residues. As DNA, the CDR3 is TGTGCCAGCAGCCAAGACAGGGGGAACACCGGGGAGCTGTTTTTT. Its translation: CASSQDRGNTGELFF.

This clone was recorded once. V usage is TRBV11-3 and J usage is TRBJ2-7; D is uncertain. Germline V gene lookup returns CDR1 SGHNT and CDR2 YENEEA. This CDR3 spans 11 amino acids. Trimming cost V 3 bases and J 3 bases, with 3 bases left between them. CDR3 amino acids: CASSFNYEQYF. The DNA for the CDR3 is TGTGCCAGCAGCTTCAACTACGAGCAGTACTTC.

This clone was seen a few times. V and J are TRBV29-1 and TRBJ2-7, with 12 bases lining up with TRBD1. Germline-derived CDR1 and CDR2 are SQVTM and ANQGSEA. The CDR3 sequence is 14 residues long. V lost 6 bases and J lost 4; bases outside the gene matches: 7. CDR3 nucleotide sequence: TGCAGCGTCGAGGGGACAGGGGGCCGGTACGAGCAGTACTTC. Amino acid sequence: CSVEGTGGRYEQYF.

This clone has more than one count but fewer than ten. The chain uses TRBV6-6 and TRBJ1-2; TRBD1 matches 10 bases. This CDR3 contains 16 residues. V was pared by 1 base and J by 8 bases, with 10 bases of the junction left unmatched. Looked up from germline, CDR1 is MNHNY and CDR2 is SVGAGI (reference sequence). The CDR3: CASSYYGTGESGGYTF. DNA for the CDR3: TGTGCCAGCAGTTACTATGGGACAGGGGAGAGTGGGGGCTACACCTTC.

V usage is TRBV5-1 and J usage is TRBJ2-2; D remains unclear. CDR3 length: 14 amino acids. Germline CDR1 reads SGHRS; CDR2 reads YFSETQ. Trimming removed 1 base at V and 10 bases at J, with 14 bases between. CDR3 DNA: TGCGCCAGCAGCTTGTATTCGGCGGAGAAGGAGCTGTTTTTT. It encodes CASSLYSAEKELFF.

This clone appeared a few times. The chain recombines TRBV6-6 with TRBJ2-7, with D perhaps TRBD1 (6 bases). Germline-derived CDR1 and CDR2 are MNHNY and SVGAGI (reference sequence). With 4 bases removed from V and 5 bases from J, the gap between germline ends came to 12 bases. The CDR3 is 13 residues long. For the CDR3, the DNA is TGTGCCAGCAGTTCCATAACAGGGAACGAGCAGTACTTC. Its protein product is CASSSITGNEQYF.

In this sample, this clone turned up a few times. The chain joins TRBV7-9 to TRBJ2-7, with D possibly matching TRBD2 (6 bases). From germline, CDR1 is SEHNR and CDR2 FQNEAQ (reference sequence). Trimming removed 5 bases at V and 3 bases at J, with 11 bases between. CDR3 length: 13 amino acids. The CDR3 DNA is TGTGCCAGCAGCCGCGGGACGGGCTACGAGCAGTACTTC. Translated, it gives CASSRGTGYEQYF.

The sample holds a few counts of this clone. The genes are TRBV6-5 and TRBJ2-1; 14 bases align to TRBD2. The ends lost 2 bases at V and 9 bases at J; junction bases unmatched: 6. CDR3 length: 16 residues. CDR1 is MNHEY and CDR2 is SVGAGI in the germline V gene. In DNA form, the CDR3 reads TGTGCCAGCAGTTACCAGACTAGCGGGGGGGCTAGTGAGCAGTTCTTC. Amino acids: CASSYQTSGGASEQFF.

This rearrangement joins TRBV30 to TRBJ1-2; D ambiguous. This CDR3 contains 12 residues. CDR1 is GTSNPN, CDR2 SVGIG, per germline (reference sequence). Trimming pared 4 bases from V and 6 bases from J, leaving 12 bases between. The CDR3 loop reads CAWNMRANGYTF. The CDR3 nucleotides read TGTGCCTGGAATATGCGGGCCAATGGCTACACCTTC.

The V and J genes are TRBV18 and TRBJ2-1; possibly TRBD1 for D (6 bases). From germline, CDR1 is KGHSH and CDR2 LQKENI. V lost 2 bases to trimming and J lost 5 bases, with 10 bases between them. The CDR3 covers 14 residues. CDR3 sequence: CASSPRQENNEQFF. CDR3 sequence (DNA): TGTGCCAGCTCACCAAGACAGGAAAACAATGAGCAGTTCTTC.

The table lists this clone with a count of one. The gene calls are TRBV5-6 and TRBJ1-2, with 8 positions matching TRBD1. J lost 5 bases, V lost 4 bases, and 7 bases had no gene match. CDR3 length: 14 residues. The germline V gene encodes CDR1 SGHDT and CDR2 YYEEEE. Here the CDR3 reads CASSPGQGGYGYTF. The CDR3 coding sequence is TGTGCCAGCAGCCCAGGACAGGGCGGATATGGCTACACCTTC. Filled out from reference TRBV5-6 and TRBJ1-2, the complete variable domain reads DAGVTQSPTHLIKTRGQQVTLRCSPKSGHDTVSWYQQALGQGPQFIFQYYEEEERQRGNFPDRFSGHQFPNYSSELNVNALLLGDSALYLCASSPGQGGYGYTFGSGTRLTVV.

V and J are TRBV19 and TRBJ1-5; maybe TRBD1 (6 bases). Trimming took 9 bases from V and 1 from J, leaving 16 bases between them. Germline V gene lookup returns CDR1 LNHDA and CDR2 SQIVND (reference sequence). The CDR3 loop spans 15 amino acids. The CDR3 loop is CASAPRGASNQPQHF. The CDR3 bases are TGTGCCAGCGCCCCTCGGGGGGCGAGCAATCAGCCCCAGCATTTT.

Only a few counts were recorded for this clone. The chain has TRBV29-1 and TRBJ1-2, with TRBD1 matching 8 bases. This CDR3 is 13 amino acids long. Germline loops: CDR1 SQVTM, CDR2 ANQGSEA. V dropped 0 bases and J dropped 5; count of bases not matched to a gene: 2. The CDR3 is CSVEDGDRYGYTF. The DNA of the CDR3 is TGCAGCGTTGAAGATGGGGACAGGTATGGCTACACCTTC.

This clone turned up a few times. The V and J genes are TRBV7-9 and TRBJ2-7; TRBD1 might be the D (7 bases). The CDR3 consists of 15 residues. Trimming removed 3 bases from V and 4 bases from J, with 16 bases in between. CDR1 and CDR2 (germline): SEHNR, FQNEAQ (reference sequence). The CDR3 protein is CASSLGGQTIYEQYF. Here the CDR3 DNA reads TGTGCCAGCAGCTTGGGGGGACAGACTATTTACGAGCAGTACTTC.

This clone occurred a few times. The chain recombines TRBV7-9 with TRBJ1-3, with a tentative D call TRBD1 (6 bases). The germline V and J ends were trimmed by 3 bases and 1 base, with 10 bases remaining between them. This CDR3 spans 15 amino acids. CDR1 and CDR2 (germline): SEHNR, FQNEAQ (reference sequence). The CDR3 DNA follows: TGTGCCAGCAGCTTTTTACAGGGATCTGGAAACACCATATATTTT. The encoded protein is CASSFLQGSGNTIYF.

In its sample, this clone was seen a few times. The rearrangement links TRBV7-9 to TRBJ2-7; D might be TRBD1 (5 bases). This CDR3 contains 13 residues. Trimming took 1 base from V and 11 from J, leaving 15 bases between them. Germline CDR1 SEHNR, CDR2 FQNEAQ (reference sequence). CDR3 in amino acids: CASSLGGGSTEYF. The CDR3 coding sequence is TGTGCCAGCAGCTTAGGGGGCGGATCTACGGAGTACTTC.

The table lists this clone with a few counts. CDR3 sequence (DNA): TGTGCTTGGGGACAGTCTCTCACTGAAGCTTTCTTT. This sequence encodes CAWGQSLTEAFF. The V and J genes are TRBV30 and TRBJ1-1; 7 bases are shared with TRBD1. Germline V CDR1 and CDR2: GTSNPN, SVGIG (reference sequence). The CDR3 covers 12 residues.

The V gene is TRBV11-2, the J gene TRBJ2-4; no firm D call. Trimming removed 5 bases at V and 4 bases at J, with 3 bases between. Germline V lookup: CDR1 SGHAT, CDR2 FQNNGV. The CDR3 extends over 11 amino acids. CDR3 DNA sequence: TGTGCCAGCAGCCAAAAAAACATTCAGTACTTC. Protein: CASSQKNIQYF.

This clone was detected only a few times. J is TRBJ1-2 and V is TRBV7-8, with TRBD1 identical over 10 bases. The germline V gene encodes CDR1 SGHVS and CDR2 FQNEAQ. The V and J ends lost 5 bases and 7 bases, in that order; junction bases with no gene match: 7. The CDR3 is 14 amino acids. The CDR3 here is CASSPLGDRGGYTF. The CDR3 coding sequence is TGTGCCAGCAGCCCACTCGGGGACAGGGGTGGCTACACCTTC.

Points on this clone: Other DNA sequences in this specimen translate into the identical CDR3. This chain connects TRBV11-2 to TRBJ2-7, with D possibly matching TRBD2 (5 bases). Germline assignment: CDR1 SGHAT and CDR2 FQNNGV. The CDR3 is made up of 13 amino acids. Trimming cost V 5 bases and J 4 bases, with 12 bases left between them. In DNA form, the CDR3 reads TGTGCCAGCAGCCCCAGGCGGGTATACGAGCAGTACTTC. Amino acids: CASSPRRVYEQYF. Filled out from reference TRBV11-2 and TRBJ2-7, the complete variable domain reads EAGVAQSPRYKIIEKRQSVAFWCNPISGHATLYWYQQILGQGPKLLIQFQNNGVVDDSQLPKDRFSAERLKGVDSTLKIQPAKLEDSAVYLCASSPRRVYEQYFGPGTRLTVT.

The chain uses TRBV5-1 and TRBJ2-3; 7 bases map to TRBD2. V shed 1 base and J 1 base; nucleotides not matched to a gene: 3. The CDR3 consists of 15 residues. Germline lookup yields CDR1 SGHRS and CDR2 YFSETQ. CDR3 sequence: CASSLPSGRTDTQYF. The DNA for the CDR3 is TGCGCCAGCAGCTTGCCTAGCGGCCGCACAGATACGCAGTATTTT. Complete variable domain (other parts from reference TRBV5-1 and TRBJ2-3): KAGVTQTPRYLIKTRGQQVTLSCSPISGHRSVSWYQQTPGQGLQFLFEYFSETQRNKGNFPGRFSGRQFSNSRSEMNVSTLELGDSALYLCASSLPSGRTDTQYFGPGTRLTVL.

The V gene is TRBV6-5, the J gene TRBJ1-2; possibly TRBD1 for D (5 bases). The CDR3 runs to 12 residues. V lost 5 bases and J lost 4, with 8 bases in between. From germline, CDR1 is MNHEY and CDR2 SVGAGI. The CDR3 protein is CASSRGGYGYTF. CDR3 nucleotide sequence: TGTGCCAGCAGTCGGGGGGGCTATGGCTACACCTTC.

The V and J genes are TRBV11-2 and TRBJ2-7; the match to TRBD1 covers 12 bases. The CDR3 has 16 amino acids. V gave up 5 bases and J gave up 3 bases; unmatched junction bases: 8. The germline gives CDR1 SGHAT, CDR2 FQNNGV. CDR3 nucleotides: TGTGCCAGCAGCCCCGGGGGGACAGGGGGCGTCTACGAGCAGTACTTC. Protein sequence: CASSPGGTGGVYEQYF.

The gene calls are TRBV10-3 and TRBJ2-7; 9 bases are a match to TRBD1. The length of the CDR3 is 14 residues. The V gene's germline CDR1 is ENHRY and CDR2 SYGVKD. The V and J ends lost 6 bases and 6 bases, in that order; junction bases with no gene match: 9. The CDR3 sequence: CAISLLGQGSEQYF. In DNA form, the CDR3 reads TGTGCCATCAGCTTGCTGGGACAGGGTTCCGAGCAGTACTTC.

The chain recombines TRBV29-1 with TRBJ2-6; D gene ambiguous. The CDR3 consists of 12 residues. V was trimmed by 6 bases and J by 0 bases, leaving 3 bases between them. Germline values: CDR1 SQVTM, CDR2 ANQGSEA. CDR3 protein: CSVRSGANVLTF. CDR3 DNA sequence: TGCAGCGTCCGCTCTGGGGCCAACGTCCTGACTTTC.

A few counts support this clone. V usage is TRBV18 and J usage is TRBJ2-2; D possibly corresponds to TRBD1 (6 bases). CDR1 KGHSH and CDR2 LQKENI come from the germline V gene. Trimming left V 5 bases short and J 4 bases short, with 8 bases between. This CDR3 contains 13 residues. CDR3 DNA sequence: TGTGCCAGCTCATTGGACAGCACCGGGGAGCTGTTTTTT. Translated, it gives CASSLDSTGELFF.

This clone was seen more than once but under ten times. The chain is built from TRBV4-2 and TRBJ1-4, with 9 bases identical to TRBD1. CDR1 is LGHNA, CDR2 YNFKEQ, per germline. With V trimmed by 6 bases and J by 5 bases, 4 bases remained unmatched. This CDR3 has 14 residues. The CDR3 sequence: CASSPTGGNEKLFF. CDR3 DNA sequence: TGTGCCAGCAGTCCGACAGGGGGAAATGAAAAACTGTTTTTT.

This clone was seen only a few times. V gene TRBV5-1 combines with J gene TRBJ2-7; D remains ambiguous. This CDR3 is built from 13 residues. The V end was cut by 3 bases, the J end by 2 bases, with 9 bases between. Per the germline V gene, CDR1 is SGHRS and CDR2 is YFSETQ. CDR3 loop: CASSSRVTYEQYF. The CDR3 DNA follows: TGCGCCAGCAGCTCCCGAGTTACCTACGAGCAGTACTTC.

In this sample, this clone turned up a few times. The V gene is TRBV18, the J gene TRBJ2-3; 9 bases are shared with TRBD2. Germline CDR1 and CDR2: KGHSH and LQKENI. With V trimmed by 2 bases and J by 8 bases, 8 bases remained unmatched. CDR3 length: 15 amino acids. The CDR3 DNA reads TGTGCCAGCTCACCAGTTAGCGGGAGATTCGGTACGCAGTATTTT. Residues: CASSPVSGRFGTQYF. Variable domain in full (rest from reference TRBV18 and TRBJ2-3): NAGVMQNPRHLVRRRGQEARLRCSPMKGHSHVYWYRQLPEEGLKFMVYLQKENIIDESGMPKERFSAEFPKEGPSILRIQQVVRGDSAAYFCASSPVSGRFGTQYFGPGTRLTVL.

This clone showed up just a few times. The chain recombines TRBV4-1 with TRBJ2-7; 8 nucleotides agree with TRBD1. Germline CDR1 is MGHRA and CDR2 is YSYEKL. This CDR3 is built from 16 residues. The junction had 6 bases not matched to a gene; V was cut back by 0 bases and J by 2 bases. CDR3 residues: CASSQDLTGVPYEQYF. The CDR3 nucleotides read TGCGCCAGCAGCCAAGACCTGACAGGGGTTCCCTACGAGCAGTACTTC.